This T cell receptor (beta chain) was retrieved from a study of T cell changes during pregnancy in multiple sclerosis. The data were produced by immunoSEQ multiplex PCR, yet TCRdb's version contains in-frame clones alone and is incomplete. The repertoire holds more than 40,000 clones, almost 95% seen once, with about 0.7% in the top ten. The sequencing used CD4+ T cells from peripheral blood mononuclear cells, collected in the third trimester of pregnancy. This receptor was taken from a female donor with multiple sclerosis, enrolled in a pregnancy study.

For the CDR3, the DNA is TGTGCCAGCAGCCCGAGAGGGACTAGCGGGAAAGAGACCCAGTACTTC. Translation gives CASSPRGTSGKETQYF. This chain links TRBV9 with TRBJ2-5, with 13 bases identical to TRBD2. The CDR3 is made up of 16 amino acids. The V segment lost 4 bases and the J segment 3 bases; nucleotides outside the gene matches: 6. Germline-derived CDR1 and CDR2 are SGDLS and YYNGEE.